The clone carrying this TCR beta chain was detected once. Its antigen is as yet unknown. The CDR3 contains 13 residues. V was trimmed by 3 bases and J by 8 bases, leaving 13 bases between them. The V gene's germline CDR1 is MNHEY and CDR2 SVGAGI. This sample stems from a study of lymphopenia after photon versus proton radiotherapy. Clones were read by immunoSEQ multiplex PCR, and TCRdb kept only the in-frame ones, dropping some. The sample has approximately 65,000 clones, about 87% seen once. General study points: In patients who died, overall survival fell as post-nadir TCR diversity dropped more.

V is TRBV6-5 and J is TRBJ1-2; perhaps TRBD1 as D (6 bases). This specimen was peripheral blood, taken from a patient treated with proton-based radiotherapy. The source is a man older than 75 with esophageal cancer. In DNA form, the CDR3 reads TGTGCCAGCAGTTATCGGGGGGCGAAAGGCTACACCTTC. Translation: CASSYRGAKGYTF.